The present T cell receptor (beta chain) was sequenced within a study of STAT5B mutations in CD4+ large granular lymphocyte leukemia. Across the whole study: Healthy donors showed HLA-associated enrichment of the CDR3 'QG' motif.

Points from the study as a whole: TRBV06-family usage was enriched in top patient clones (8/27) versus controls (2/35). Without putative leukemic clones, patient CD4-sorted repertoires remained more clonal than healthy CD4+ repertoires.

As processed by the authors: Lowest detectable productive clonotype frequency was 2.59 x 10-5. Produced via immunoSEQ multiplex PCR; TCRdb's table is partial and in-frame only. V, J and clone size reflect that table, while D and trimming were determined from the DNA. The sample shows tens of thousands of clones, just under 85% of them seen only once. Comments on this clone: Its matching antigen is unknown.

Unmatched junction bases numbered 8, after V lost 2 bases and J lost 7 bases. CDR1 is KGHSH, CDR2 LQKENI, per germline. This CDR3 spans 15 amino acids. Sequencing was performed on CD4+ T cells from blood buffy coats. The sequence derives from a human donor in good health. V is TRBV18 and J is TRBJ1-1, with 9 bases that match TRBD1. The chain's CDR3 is CASSPREQGAGEAFF. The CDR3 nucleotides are TGTGCCAGCTCACCAAGAGAACAGGGGGCGGGTGAAGCTTTCTTT.